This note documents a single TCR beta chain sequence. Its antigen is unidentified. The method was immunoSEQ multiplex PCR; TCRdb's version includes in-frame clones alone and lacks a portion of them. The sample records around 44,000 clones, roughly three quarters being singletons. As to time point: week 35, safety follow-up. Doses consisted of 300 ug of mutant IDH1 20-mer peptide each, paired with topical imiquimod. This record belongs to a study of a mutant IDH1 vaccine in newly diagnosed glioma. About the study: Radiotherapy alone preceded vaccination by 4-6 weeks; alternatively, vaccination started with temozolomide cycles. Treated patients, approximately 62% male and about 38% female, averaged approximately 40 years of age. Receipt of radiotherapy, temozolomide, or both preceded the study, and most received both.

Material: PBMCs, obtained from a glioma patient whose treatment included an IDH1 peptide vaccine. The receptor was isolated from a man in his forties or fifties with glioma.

The CDR3 coding sequence is TGTGCCAGCAGCCCACACTATTCCAGGGAAGCTTTCTTT. Its protein is CASSPHYSREAFF. The chain joins TRBV6-5 to TRBJ1-1, with D hard to call. The CDR3 loop spans 13 amino acids. Germline values: CDR1 MNHEY, CDR2 SVGAGI. The V and J ends lost 6 bases and 8 bases respectively, with 16 bases between them.